This T cell receptor (beta chain) was captured by sequencing in a study of T cells in Graves' hyperthyroidism and ophthalmopathy. General study findings and limits: Most clonotypes expanded in the thyroid (above 0.001) were also present in blood.

Ten or more counts support this clonotype. The antigen remains undetermined. Newly diagnosed patients aged 18 to 65 had hyperthyroidism of under 2 months' duration. Using more than 7.5 ml of fresh peripheral blood, PBMCs were prepared. Amplification targeted TCR beta CDR3 regions from RNA transcripts. In the first-round RT-PCR of the TCR CDR3, the HTBI primer set was used. TCRdb recomputed calls from the multiplex PCR reads with MiXCR, one row per CDR3 protein. The sample comprises 380,000 or so distinct CDR3 sequences, 15% to 20% of which are singletons, and about 3.7% rests with the top ten. This sequence originates from a woman between 18 and 29 years old with Graves' hyperthyroidism. Material: blood.

The CDR3 region has the DNA TGCGCCAGCAGCGTCGGACAGCTAAACTATGGCTACACCTTC. Encoded protein: CASSVGQLNYGYTF. The chain couples TRBV5-1 to TRBJ1-2, with D perhaps matching TRBD1 (6 bases). Germline CDR1 is SGHRS and CDR2 is YFSETQ. This CDR3 spans 14 amino acids. The V end was cut by 4 bases, the J end by 2 bases, with 12 bases between.